This record concerns one T cell receptor beta chain sequence. What it binds is unknown. This record belongs to a study of blood T cells in healthy people across ages. Study findings and constraints: Estimated diversity that came from one million T cells was considered an underestimate.

The authors ran a second PCR of roughly 6 to 11 cycles using a sample-barcoded 5' primer and a J-beta primer mix. From each sample, at least 2.5 million paired-end reads containing CDR3 were obtained. TCRdb fed the 5' RACE reads into MiXCR, producing one record per CDR3 protein. The data hold around 580,000 distinct CDR3 sequences, with roughly 43% observed a single time. The CDR3 has 14 amino acids. CDR1 is MDHEN, CDR2 SYDVKM, per germline. Trimming cost V 5 bases and J 5 bases; bases outside gene matches: 7. Donors ranged from about 6 to 90 years old and were healthy Caucasians in Russia. This receptor was taken from an elderly man in good health. This sequence joins TRBV28 and TRBJ2-3; 7 bases are a match to TRBD2. What was sequenced was blood. The CDR3 nucleotides read TGTGCCAGCAGTATAGCGGGCCGGGAAGATACGCAGTATTTT. Translated, it gives CASSIAGREDTQYF.